This T cell receptor (beta chain) emerged from a study of CD4 T cells in relation to SARS-CoV-2 and coronaviruses (dated by TCRdb to the early 2020s). In terms of the full investigation: The full convalescent cohort of around eleven patients had a median age of around 38 years, ranging from roughly 20 to 80 years. Among the roughly 12 convalescent patients, 8 males and 4 females were included, and two of the subjects were Hispanic. Shared crossreactive spike epitopes were mapped to their HLA restriction using patient-derived lymphoblastoid cell lines. At the level of individual TCR clonotypes, the study measured memory CD4+ T cell crossreactivity between SARS-CoV-2 spike protein and common cold coronavirus spike proteins. The Adaptive Biotechnologies TCR-sequencing kit was used to sequence samples from a few pre-COVID donors and the naive versus memory experiments, whereas other data were Illumina-based. A different TCR-beta assay, based on Illumina, was used to sequence expansion assays from other donors in the study. Results and caveats for the whole study, not just this receptor: Crossreactive clones showed significantly weaker SARS-CoV-2-driven expansion than monoreactive clones, consistent with antigenic imprinting. Sequencing naive versus memory cells indicated that the assay picks up memory recall responses, not primary responses primed during culture. Because no donor provided both pre-pandemic and post-infection samples, tracing the source of pre-existing responses was limited. Roughly 64% of donors had memory CD4+ clonotypes that crossrecognized SARS-CoV-2 and at least one common cold coronavirus spike. Small numbers of patients and of tested TCRs limited the study. Because the crossreactivity analysis focused on spike protein, crossreactivity against other viral proteins was not assessed.

From the cysteine up to the phenylalanine, the CDR3 has a length of 15 residues. CDR3 DNA is the only sequence kept; it has 45 bases, read in frame from the first base. The germline V gene provides CDR1 WSHSY and CDR2 SAAADI. At the junction V is shortened by 4 bases and J by 2 bases, with 12 bases in between. Naive and memory CD4+ T cells were separated from cryopreserved PBMCs by first enriching for CD4 and then performing EasySep naive CD4+ T cell enrichment. Ficoll-Paque PLUS gradient centrifugation was used to isolate PBMCs from leukapheresis product or whole blood. PBMCs were either cryopreserved at -140 degrees C or used fresh in the expansion assay. The QIAamp Micro DNA Kit was used to extract genomic DNA from the CD4+ T cells. Deep-resolution immunoSEQ TCR-beta sequencing was performed on DNA from uncultured naive and memory CD4+ T cells. Regarding the original processing steps: During preprocessing, nonproductive sequences were removed, as were CDR3s that did not start with C, did not end with F or W, or were shorter than 7 amino acids. Cultured and uncultured naive and memory CD4+ repertoires were searched for CDR3s previously identified as spike- and CEF-reactive. Pairwise Levenshtein distance, computed with the stringdist R package after three terminal residues were trimmed from each end, was used as the measure of CDR3 homology. The table comes from immuneACCESS by way of TCRdb, which keeps in-frame sequences with V and J called. Part of the clones is missing from these tables; in studies checked, under half for an unresolved V gene and the rest for unknown reasons. From that table come the V and J calls and clone size; the DNA was used to work out D and trimming. The sample includes 35,000 to 40,000 clones, with around nine tenths observed a single time. The ten largest clonotypes hold roughly a tenth of the sample.

Comments on this clone: Its target antigen remains unknown. Base qualities are not recorded, but no much larger clone differs from it by a single base.

The receptor was isolated from an adult with COVID-19. The specimen was memory CD4+ T cells from PBMCs. The cell subset or site label on this specimen signifies: memory (non-naive) CD4+ T cells. The rearrangement joined TRBV10-2 to TRBJ1-5; possibly the D gene is TRBD1, per 6 matching bases. The bases are TGCGCCAGCAGTGGTGGGGGCGGAGGCAATCAGCCCCAGCATTTT. This gives the protein CASSGGGGGNQPQHF.